This T cell receptor beta chain was observed in a study of T cells in Graves' hyperthyroidism and ophthalmopathy. Study-wide findings and caveats: Before onset, ophthalmopathy was predicted by the model a median 6.5 months earlier. In simple terms, a model built on 13 V-J features told ophthalmopathy apart from stable hyperthyroidism.

This clonotype was picked up many times. Its antigen is currently unknown. With a duration under 2 months, the hyperthyroidism was newly diagnosed in patients aged 18 to 65. The study left out patients who had uncontrolled infection, other autoimmune disease, pregnancy or lactation. RNA transcripts provided the source from which TCR beta CDR3 regions were amplified. First-round RT-PCR with HTBI primers amplified the TCR CDR3 region. TCRdb reanalysed the multiplex PCR reads using MiXCR and keeps one entry per CDR3 protein. The sample shows hundreds of thousands of distinct CDR3 sequences, under 60% of them seen only once. The CDR3 is 13 amino acids. The V and J ends lost 5 bases and 5 bases, in that order; junction bases with no gene match: 5.

The receptor was derived from a woman aged 18-29 years with Graves' hyperthyroidism. The gene calls are TRBV12-3 or TRBV12-4 and TRBJ2-5, with 7 bases identical to TRBD1. Source material: peripheral blood or thyroid tissue (not recorded which). As DNA, the CDR3 is TGTGCCAGCAGTGAGGACAGGCTGGAGACCCAGTACTTC. Translation gives CASSEDRLETQYF.